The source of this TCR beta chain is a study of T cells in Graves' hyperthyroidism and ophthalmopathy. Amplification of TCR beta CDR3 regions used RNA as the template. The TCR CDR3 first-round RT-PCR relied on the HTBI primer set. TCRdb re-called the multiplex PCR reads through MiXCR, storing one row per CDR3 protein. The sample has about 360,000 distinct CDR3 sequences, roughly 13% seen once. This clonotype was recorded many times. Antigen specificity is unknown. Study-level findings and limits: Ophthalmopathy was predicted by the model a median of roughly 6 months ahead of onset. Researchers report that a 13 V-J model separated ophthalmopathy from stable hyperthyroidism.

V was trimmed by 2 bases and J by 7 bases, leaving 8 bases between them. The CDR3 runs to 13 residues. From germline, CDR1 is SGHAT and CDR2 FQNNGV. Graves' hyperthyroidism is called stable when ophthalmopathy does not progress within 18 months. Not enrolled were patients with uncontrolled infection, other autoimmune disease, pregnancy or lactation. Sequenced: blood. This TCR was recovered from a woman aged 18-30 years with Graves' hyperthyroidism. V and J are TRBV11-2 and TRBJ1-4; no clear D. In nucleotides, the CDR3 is TGTGCCAGCAGCTTATCCGAGTCTGAAAAACTGTTTTTT. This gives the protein CASSLSESEKLFF. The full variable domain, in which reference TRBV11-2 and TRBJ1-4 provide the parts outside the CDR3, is EAGVAQSPRYKIIEKRQSVAFWCNPISGHATLYWYQQILGQGPKLLIQFQNNGVVDDSQLPKDRFSAERLKGVDSTLKIQPAKLEDSAVYLCASSLSESEKLFFGSGTQLSVL.